This is a list of T cell receptor beta chains from one sample in a study of blood T cell repertoires in COVID-19. Measured with immunoSEQ multiplex PCR; TCRdb has only the in-frame clones, and not every one. The table shows just over 50,000 clones, with roughly 90% occurring only once. Sequencing input: peripheral blood. The receptors shown here come from a human donor with active COVID-19. The donor label of this sample is uncertain. CDR3s include the opening cysteine and the closing phenylalanine or tryptophan. The D gene is left open where the match is weak. Some rows have no size entry. The others give once, few or many, or a class for an expanded clone.

-	TRBJ1-2	TRBV18	-	CASSPERSNYGYTF	TGTGCCAGCTCACCGGAGAGATCTAACTATGGCTACACCTTC
-	TRBJ1-2	TRBV7-2	-	CASSLGQSYGYTF	TGTGCCAGCAGCTTAGGACAGAGCTATGGCTACACCTTC
few	TRBJ2-1	TRBV2	TRBD2	CASTAGTSGYNEQFF	TGTGCCAGCACCGCCGGGACTAGCGGATACAATGAGCAGTTCTTC
-	TRBJ1-1	TRBV7-3	-	CASSPQGIQGTEAFF	TGTGCCAGCAGCCCGCAGGGTATTCAGGGCACTGAAGCTTTCTTT
-	TRBJ2-7	TRBV4-3	TRBD2	CASSPSVGGSYEQYF	TGCGCCAGCAGCCCTTCGGTGGGGGGGTCCTACGAGCAGTACTTC
-	TRBJ1-2	TRBV24-1	-	CASWDNEGGYTF	TGTGCCTCGTGGGACAACGAGGGCGGCTACACCTTC
-	TRBJ1-2	TRBV18	-	CASSPSGTSLAGYTF	TGTGCCAGCTCACCATCAGGGACATCATTAGCTGGCTACACCTTC
-	TRBJ2-2	TRBV2	TRBD2	CASSVLAGGTGELFF	TGTGCCAGCAGTGTGTTGGCGGGGGGGACCGGGGAGCTGTTTTTT
-	TRBJ1-2	TRBV28	-	CASSFGLYGYTF	TGTGCCAGCAGTTTTGGGCTTTATGGCTACACCTTC
-	TRBJ1-1	TRBV6-2/TRBV6-3	-	CASSYGGLGNTEAFF	TGTGCCAGCAGTTATGGAGGGCTGGGGAACACTGAAGCTTTCTTT
-	TRBJ2-1	TRBV29-1	-	CSVGEGFYNEQFF	TGCAGCGTTGGTGAGGGTTTCTACAATGAGCAGTTCTTC
-	TRBJ2-7	TRBV5-5	TRBD2	CASSRTLAGVYEQYF	TGTGCCAGCAGCCGCACACTAGCGGGAGTTTACGAGCAGTACTTC
-	TRBJ2-3	TRBV11-3	TRBD2	CASKSGGADTQYF	TGTGCCAGCAAGAGCGGGGGGGCAGATACGCAGTATTTT
-	TRBJ1-2	TRBV6-6	-	CASRQDRFPYGYTF	TGTGCCAGCAGGCAAGACAGGTTTCCCTATGGCTACACCTTC
once	TRBJ2-3	TRBV7-2	TRBD2	CASSLTAGGKDTQYF	TGTGCCAGCAGCTTAACGGCGGGGGGAAAAGATACGCAGTATTTT
-	TRBJ2-1	TRBV7-2	-	CASSSQISNEQFF	TGTGCCAGCAGCTCCCAGATCTCCAATGAGCAGTTCTTC
-	TRBJ2-7	TRBV4-3	TRBD1	CASSQAGTGGYEQYF	TGCGCCAGCAGCCAAGCGGGGACAGGGGGATACGAGCAGTACTTC
once	TRBJ1-2	TRBV6-2/TRBV6-3	-	CASSRPAGASYGYTF	TGTGCCAGCAGTCGCCCCGCGGGGGCTTCATATGGCTACACCTTC